The 24 T cell receptor beta chains reported below all come from one sample, sequenced in a study of shared clonotypes between healthy human individuals. CD45RO-negative, CCR7-selected cells formed the naive CD8 fraction, which excluded terminally differentiated effector memory CD45RA+ cells. Sequencing used immunoSEQ multiplex PCR; TCRdb keeps in-frame clones, though not all of them. The sample comprises approximately 2,000,000 clones, 90% to 95% of which are singletons, and around 1.8% rests with the top ten. The sample was naive CD8+ T cells from PBMCs. The receptor set was obtained from a man aged 18-30 years in good health. Some clones in this sample may be carry-over from other donors' samples.

V is TRBV7-8 and J is TRBJ2-2, with D maybe TRBD2 (5 bases). The CDR3 has 15 amino acids. Germline CDR1 reads SGHVS; CDR2 reads FQNEAQ. The V and J ends lost 5 bases and 2 bases respectively, with 12 bases between them. This CDR3 is CASSPLSGNTGELFF. The CDR3 DNA reads as TGTGCCAGCAGCCCCTTAAGCGGAAACACCGGGGAGCTGTTTTTT. Variable domain in full (rest from reference TRBV7-8 and TRBJ2-2): GAGVSQSPRYKVAKRGQDVALRCDPISGHVSLFWYQQALGQGPEFLTYFQNEAQLDKSGLPSDRFFAERPEGSVSTLKIQRTQQEDSAVYLCASSPLSGNTGELFFGEGSRLTVL.

This chain uses TRBV7-2 with TRBJ2-1; 8 positions match TRBD1. CDR1 SGHTA and CDR2 FQGNSA come from the germline V gene. The CDR3 is 16 amino acids. The trim removed 4 bases at V and 3 bases at J, leaving 8 bases unmatched. CDR3 residues: CASSSVGDRLYNEQFF. CDR3 nucleotides: TGTGCCAGCAGCTCCGTGGGGGACAGGCTCTACAATGAGCAGTTCTTC. Supplemented by reference TRBV7-2 and TRBJ2-1, the full variable domain reads GAGVSQSPSNKVTEKGKDVELRCDPISGHTALYWYRQSLGQGLEFLIYFQGNSAPDKSGLPSDRFSAERTGGSVSTLTIQRTQQEDSAVYLCASSSVGDRLYNEQFFGPGTRLTVL.

For the CDR3, the DNA is TGCGCCAGCAGCAATCGAAGAGATACGCAGTATTTT. It encodes CASSNRRDTQYF. The J gene is TRBJ2-3, the V gene TRBV5-1; D remains unclear. The germline V gene encodes CDR1 SGHRS and CDR2 YFSETQ. CDR3 length: 12 residues. The V end was cut by 4 bases, the J end by 5 bases, with 8 bases between.

Only one count was recorded for this clone. V usage is TRBV28 and J usage is TRBJ2-2; 9 bases match TRBD2. The CDR3 is 17 residues long. Germline V lookup: CDR1 MDHEN, CDR2 SYDVKM. Trimming at V came to 3 bases and at J to 2 bases, leaving 7 bases not matched to a gene. The CDR3 loop is CASSFLKREANTGELFF. The CDR3 DNA follows: TGTGCCAGCAGTTTTTTGAAGCGGGAGGCCAACACCGGGGAGCTGTTTTTT.

The chain is built from TRBV6-1 and TRBJ1-4; possible D gene TRBD1, 6 bases. Germline V gene sequence: CDR1 MNHNS, CDR2 SASEGT. The V and J ends lost 6 bases and 4 bases respectively, with 18 bases between them. The CDR3 length is 16 residues. The CDR3 loop reads CASSEPRTAHNEKLFF. In DNA form, the CDR3 reads TGTGCCAGCAGCGAACCTAGGACAGCTCATAATGAAAAACTGTTTTTT.

The chain has TRBV25-1 and TRBJ2-5, with a possible D match to TRBD2 (6 bases). V dropped 0 bases and J dropped 4 bases, with 15 bases sitting between them. Germline V CDR1 and CDR2: MGHDK, SYGVNS. The CDR3 loop spans 16 amino acids. The CDR3 DNA is TGTGCCAGCAGTGAATATAAGGCCCCGGGGGTAGAGACCCAGTACTTC. This sequence encodes CASSEYKAPGVETQYF.

The chain links TRBV25-1 to TRBJ1-1; the D gene is possibly TRBD1 (6 bases). V was cut by 3 bases and J by 5 bases, with 13 bases left in between. Per germline, CDR1 MGHDK and CDR2 SYGVNS. The CDR3 extends over 14 amino acids. The CDR3 sequence: CASSEYRERTEAFF. The CDR3 bases are TGTGCCAGCAGTGAGTACAGGGAAAGAACTGAAGCTTTCTTT.

This clone was recorded once. Other DNA sequences in this specimen translate into the identical CDR3. This sequence joins TRBV7-9 and TRBJ1-2; unclear D gene. This CDR3 is built from 12 residues. Germline lookup yields CDR1 SEHNR and CDR2 FQNEAQ (reference sequence). The ends were cut back, 1 base at V and 8 bases at J, with 8 bases in the middle. CDR3 coding DNA: TGTGCCAGCAGCTTAGGTGGCTTGGGCTACACCTTC. Translated, it gives CASSLGGLGYTF. The full variable domain, its missing parts supplied by reference TRBV7-9 and TRBJ1-2, is DTGVSQNPRHKITKRGQNVTFRCDPISEHNRLYWYRQTLGQGPEFLTYFQNEAQLEKSRLLSDRFSAERPKGSFSTLEIQRTEQGDSAMYLCASSLGGLGYTFGSGTRLTVV.

This clone was found a few times. The chain joins TRBV27 to TRBJ1-2; possible D gene TRBD1, 6 bases. V lost 3 bases, J lost 4 bases, and 12 bases lay in between. Germline CDR1 reads MNHEY; CDR2 reads SMNVEV (reference sequence). This CDR3 contains 14 residues. For the CDR3, the DNA is TGTGCCAGCAGTTTTGGGGGCAGCTCCTATGGCTACACCTTC. Residues: CASSFGGSSYGYTF.

This clone was picked up one time. This chain joins TRBV27 and TRBJ2-1; maybe TRBD2 (6 bases). The V gene lost 6 bases and the J gene lost 2 bases, with 14 bases spanning the gap. CDR1 is MNHEY, CDR2 SMNVEV, per germline (reference sequence). CDR3 length: 15 amino acids. CDR3 bases: TGTGCCAGCAGAGAAAGCGGGCTCCCCTACAATGAGCAGTTCTTC. Amino acid sequence: CASRESGLPYNEQFF.

The chain carries TRBV7-6 and TRBJ2-2, with 8 bases matching TRBD1. V trimming: 5 bases; J trimming: 6 bases; junction bases outside the gene matches: 17. Germline V gene data show CDR1 as SGHVS and CDR2 as FNYEAQ. The CDR3 is 18 residues long. CDR3 coding DNA: TGTGCCAGCAGCCCAGAGGTTTTGGACAGGGAGAAACCCGGGGAGCTGTTTTTT. This encodes CASSPEVLDREKPGELFF.

The rearrangement uses TRBV2 and TRBJ2-7, with TRBD1 matching over 7 bases. Germline V CDR1 and CDR2: SNHLY, FYNNEI. Trimming cost V 5 bases and J 3 bases; bases outside gene matches: 7. This CDR3 comprises 14 residues. The CDR3 here is CASSLTGIIYEQYF. CDR3 bases: TGTGCCAGCAGTTTGACAGGGATCATCTACGAGCAGTACTTC.

The sample holds one count of this clone. The rearrangement joins TRBV19 to TRBJ1-1, with D possibly TRBD1 on 5 matching bases. CDR3 length: 13 residues. With 8 bases removed from V and 9 bases from J, the gap between germline ends came to 19 bases. The V gene's germline CDR1 is LNHDA and CDR2 SQIVND (reference sequence). CDR3 sequence reads: CASHERGGEQAFF. CDR3 coding DNA: TGTGCCAGTCACGAAAGGGGTGGGGAACAAGCTTTCTTT.

The chain joins TRBV27 to TRBJ2-3; D is tentatively TRBD1 or TRBD2 (5 bases each). V dropped 6 bases and J dropped 1 base, with 14 bases sitting between them. Per germline, CDR1 MNHEY and CDR2 SMNVEV (reference sequence). This CDR3 region has 15 residues. The CDR3 DNA reads as TGTGCCAGCAGGACCTCGGGGCCCGGCACAGATACGCAGTATTTT. It specifies CASRTSGPGTDTQYF.

The CDR3 DNA reads as TGTGCCAGCAGTGGCAGGGTCGACTATGGCTACACCTTC. Its protein is CASSGRVDYGYTF. The chain uses TRBV6-5 and TRBJ1-2; tentative D call: TRBD1 (5 bases). The length of the CDR3 is 13 residues. Trimming pared 5 bases from V and 3 bases from J, leaving 10 bases between. In germline, CDR1 is MNHEY, CDR2 SVGAGI.

The chain carries TRBV5-6 and TRBJ2-7; D perhaps matches TRBD1 (6 bases). This CDR3 region has 15 residues. Germline assignment: CDR1 SGHDT and CDR2 YYEEEE. Between the trimmed V and J ends, which lost 6 bases and 3 bases, there was a span of 19 bases. The CDR3 loop is CASNSGGGTNYEQYF. CDR3 coding DNA: TGTGCCAGCAACTCTGGTGGGGGCACAAACTACGAGCAGTACTTC.

The V and J genes are TRBV11-3 and TRBJ2-7; TRBD2 aligns across 13 bases. The CDR3 contains 16 residues. Germline V gene lookup returns CDR1 SGHNT and CDR2 YENEEA. V shed 5 bases and J 0 bases; nucleotides not matched to a gene: 4. CDR3 sequence reads: CASSPWTSGSSYEQYF. CDR3 sequence (DNA): TGTGCCAGCAGCCCGTGGACTAGCGGGAGCTCCTACGAGCAGTACTTC.

This clone was seen once. The gene calls are TRBV27 and TRBJ2-7, with D hard to call. Trimming removed 5 bases from V and 2 bases from J, with 10 bases in between. Germline V gene sequence: CDR1 MNHEY, CDR2 SMNVEV (reference sequence). This CDR3 has 13 residues. CDR3 sequence: CASSPVSAYEQYF. CDR3 nucleotides: TGTGCCAGCAGTCCAGTGTCGGCCTACGAGCAGTACTTC.

The rearrangement uses TRBV7-3 and TRBJ2-7, with TRBD1 matching over 7 bases. Germline V CDR1 and CDR2: SGHTA, FQGTGA. The CDR3 sequence is 15 residues long. The J segment lost 2 bases and the V segment lost 5 bases, leaving 9 bases of the junction unmatched. CDR3 in amino acids: CASSRDRDKPYEQYF. For the CDR3, the DNA is TGTGCCAGCAGCCGAGACAGGGACAAACCCTACGAGCAGTACTTC.

The chain joins TRBV5-6 to TRBJ2-1; 8 positions agree with TRBD1. Unmatched junction bases numbered 5, after V lost 4 bases and J lost 2 bases. Germline loops: CDR1 SGHDT, CDR2 YYEEEE. The CDR3 has 15 residues. Here the CDR3 reads CASSDNRGTYNEQFF. Written as DNA, the CDR3 is TGTGCCAGCAGCGACAACAGGGGGACCTACAATGAGCAGTTCTTC.

This clone was seen once. The J gene is TRBJ1-3, the V gene TRBV29-1; TRBD1 aligns across 7 bases. Trimming cost V 4 bases and J 0 bases; bases outside gene matches: 3. There are 14 residues in the CDR3. Germline CDR1 SQVTM, CDR2 ANQGSEA. The CDR3 reads CSVGGQASGNTIYF. The CDR3 bases are TGCAGCGTTGGAGGACAGGCCTCTGGAAACACCATATATTTT.

The chain has TRBV7-3 and TRBJ2-5; 10 nucleotides align to TRBD2. The CDR3 spans 16 residues. Trimming took 3 bases from V and 1 from J; bases not matched to a gene: 5. Germline CDR1 and CDR2: SGHTA and FQGTGA. CDR3 sequence reads: CASSLRAGGTQETQYF. CDR3 DNA sequence: TGTGCCAGCAGCTTGCGAGCGGGAGGGACCCAAGAGACCCAGTACTTC.

The chain links TRBV27 to TRBJ1-1; perhaps TRBD1 as D (5 bases). V was pared by 10 bases and J by 5 bases, with 11 bases between. This CDR3 comprises 11 residues. Looked up from germline, CDR1 is MNHEY and CDR2 is SMNVEV (reference sequence). CDR3 in DNA: TGTGCCACCATGTGGGGGACTGAAGCTTTCTTT. Amino acid sequence: CATMWGTEAFF.

V is TRBV6-5 and J is TRBJ2-6; D not resolved. This CDR3 is built from 14 residues. CDR1 and CDR2 from the germline V gene are MNHEY and SVGAGI. Deletions cut 7 bases from V and 0 bases from J, with 7 bases between. The CDR3 DNA reads as TGTGCCAGCACCCAGTTCTCTGGGGCCAACGTCCTGACTTTC. This translates into CASTQFSGANVLTF.